This paragraph reports one T cell receptor (beta chain). Its target is unknown. PCR was performed using 60 Vbeta and 13 Jbeta primers. Libraries were prepared by immunoSEQ multiplex PCR; TCRdb keeps only in-frame clonotypes and omits some of them. This table has 85,000 to 95,000 clones, approximately 7.7% appearing once. Germline CDR1 reads SGHTA; CDR2 reads FQGNSA. This CDR3 has 13 amino acids. V lost 1 base and J 4 bases, leaving 7 bases between the germline ends. The data were obtained in a study of cytomegalovirus exposure and HLA in healthy donors. Study-level information: Early on, a data release was issued that held 80 million to 90 million unique TCRs from HLA-typed donors. Caucasian-associated ancestry cluster membership applied to around 76% of approximately 400 genotyped donors. Notes on the study in general: The authors considered a cluster of highly shared sequence variants likely to be a sequencing artifact. According to the study, 160 or so TCR beta chains were cytomegalovirus-associated.

The sequence came from a man aged 45-60 years in good health and CMV-seronegative. Sequenced input: PBMCs. V gene TRBV7-2 combines with J gene TRBJ1-2; D is unclear. The CDR3 DNA reads TGTGCCAGCAGCTTAGTTGCAGGCTATGGCTACACCTTC. Its protein is CASSLVAGYGYTF. Full variable domain (remainder filled in from reference TRBV7-2 and TRBJ1-2): GAGVSQSPSNKVTEKGKDVELRCDPISGHTALYWYRQSLGQGLEFLIYFQGNSAPDKSGLPSDRFSAERTGGSVSTLTIQRTQQEDSAVYLCASSLVAGYGYTFGSGTRLTVV.